The text below deals with one TCR beta chain. Its antigen is still unknown. Some clones are missing from TCRdb's copy, which holds only in-frame ones; the method was immunoSEQ multiplex PCR. The table shows about 25,000 clones, with 95% to 96% occurring only once. Trimming took off 4 bases at V and 2 bases at J, with 17 bases between the two ends. The CDR3 runs 16 residues. Per the germline V gene, CDR1 is SGHRS and CDR2 is YFSETQ. The data stem from a study of T cells in tuberculosis. General study points: Shorter CDR3-alpha in active tuberculosis partly drove smaller distances. Samples were chosen by availability of cryopreserved specimens.

The receptor comes from a donor between 10 and 29 years old with latent tuberculosis or without tuberculosis infection. This rearrangement joins TRBV5-1 to TRBJ2-3; weak D call: TRBD2 (6 bases). The sample consisted of PBMCs. The CDR3 DNA reads TGCGCCAGCAGCCCTACTAGCTTGGGGGACACAGATACGCAGTATTTT. Translated, it gives CASSPTSLGDTDTQYF.